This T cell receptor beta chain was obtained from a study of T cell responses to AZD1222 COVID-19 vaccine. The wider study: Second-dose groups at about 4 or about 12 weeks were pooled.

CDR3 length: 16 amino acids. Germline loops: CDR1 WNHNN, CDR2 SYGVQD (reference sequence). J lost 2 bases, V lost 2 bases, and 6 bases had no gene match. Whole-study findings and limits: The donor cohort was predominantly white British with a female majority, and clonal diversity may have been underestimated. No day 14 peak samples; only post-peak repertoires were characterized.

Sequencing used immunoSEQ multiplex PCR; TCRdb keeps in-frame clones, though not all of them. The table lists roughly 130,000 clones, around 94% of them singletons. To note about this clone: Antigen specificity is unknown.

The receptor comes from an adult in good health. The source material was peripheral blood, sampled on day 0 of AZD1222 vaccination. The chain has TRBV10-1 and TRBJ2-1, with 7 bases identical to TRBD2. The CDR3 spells CASSELGRGAYNEQFF. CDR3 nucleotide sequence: TGCGCCAGCAGTGAGCTGGGCCGGGGGGCCTACAATGAGCAGTTCTTC.